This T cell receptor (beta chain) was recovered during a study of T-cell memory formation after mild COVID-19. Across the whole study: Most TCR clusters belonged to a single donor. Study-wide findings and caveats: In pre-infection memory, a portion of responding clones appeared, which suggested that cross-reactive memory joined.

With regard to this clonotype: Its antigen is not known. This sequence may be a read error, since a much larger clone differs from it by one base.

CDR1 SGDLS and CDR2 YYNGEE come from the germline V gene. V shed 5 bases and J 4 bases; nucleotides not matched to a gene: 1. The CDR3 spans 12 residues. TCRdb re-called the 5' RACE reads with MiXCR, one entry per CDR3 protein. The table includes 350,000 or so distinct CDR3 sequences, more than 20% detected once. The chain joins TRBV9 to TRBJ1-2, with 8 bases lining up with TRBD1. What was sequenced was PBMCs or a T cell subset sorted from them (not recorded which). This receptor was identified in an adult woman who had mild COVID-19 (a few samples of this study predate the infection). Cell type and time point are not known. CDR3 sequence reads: CASSTGGYGYTF. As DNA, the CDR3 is TGTGCCAGCAGTACAGGGGGCTATGGCTACACCTTC.